This T cell receptor beta chain originates from a study of shared clonotypes between healthy human individuals. Repertoires were generated with immunoSEQ multiplex PCR, while TCRdb's copy carries only in-frame clones and drops some. Here the sample spans millions of clones, approximately 94% being singletons. Study-level points and caveats: A generally larger estimated richness was seen in naive subsets than in memory subsets.

CD45RO-negative, CCR7-selected cells formed the naive CD8 fraction, which excluded terminally differentiated effector memory CD45RA+ cells. This CDR3 comprises 12 residues. Per the germline V gene, CDR1 is ENHRY and CDR2 is SYGVKD. Trimming took 10 bases from V and 4 from J; bases not matched to a gene: 3. In its sample, this clone was seen once. Its antigen is unidentified. The source is a man between 18 and 29 years old in good health. The sample consisted of naive CD8+ T cells sorted from blood. This rearrangement joins TRBV10-3 to TRBJ2-5; TRBD1 matches 10 bases. As DNA, the CDR3 is TGTGCCACAAGGACAGGGGGAGAGACCCAGTACTTC. Its translation: CATRTGGETQYF.